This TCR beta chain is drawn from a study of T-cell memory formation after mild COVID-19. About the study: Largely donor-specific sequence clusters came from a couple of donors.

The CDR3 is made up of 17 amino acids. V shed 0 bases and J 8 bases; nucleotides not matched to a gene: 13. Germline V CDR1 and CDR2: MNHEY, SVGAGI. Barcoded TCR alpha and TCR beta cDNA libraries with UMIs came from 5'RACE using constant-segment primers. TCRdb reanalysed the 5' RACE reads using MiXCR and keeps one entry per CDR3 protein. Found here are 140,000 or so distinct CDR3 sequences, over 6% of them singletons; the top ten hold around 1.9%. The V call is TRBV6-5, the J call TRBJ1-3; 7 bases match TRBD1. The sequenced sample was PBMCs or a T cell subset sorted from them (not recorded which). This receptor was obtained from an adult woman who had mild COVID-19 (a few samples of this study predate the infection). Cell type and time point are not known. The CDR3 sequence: CASSYSFQTGMGYTIYF. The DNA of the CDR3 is TGTGCCAGCAGTTACTCGTTTCAGACAGGGATGGGATACACCATATATTTT.